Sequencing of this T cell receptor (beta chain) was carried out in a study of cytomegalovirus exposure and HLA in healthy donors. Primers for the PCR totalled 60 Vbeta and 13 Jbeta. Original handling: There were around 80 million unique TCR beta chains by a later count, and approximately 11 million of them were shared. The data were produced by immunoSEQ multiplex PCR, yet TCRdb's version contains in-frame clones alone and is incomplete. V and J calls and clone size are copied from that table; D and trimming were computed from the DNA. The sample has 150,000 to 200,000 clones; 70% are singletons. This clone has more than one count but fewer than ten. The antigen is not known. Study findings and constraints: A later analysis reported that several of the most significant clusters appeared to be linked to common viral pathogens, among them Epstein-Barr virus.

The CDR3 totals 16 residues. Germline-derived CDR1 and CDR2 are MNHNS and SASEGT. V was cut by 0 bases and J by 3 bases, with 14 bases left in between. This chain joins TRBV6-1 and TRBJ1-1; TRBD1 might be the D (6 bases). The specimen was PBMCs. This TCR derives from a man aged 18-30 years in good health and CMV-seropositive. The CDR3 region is CASSEATGKAHTEAFF. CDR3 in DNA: TGTGCCAGCAGTGAAGCCACAGGGAAGGCTCACACTGAAGCTTTCTTT.